These 12 T cell receptor beta chains came from one sample sequenced in a study of patients and donors after allogeneic stem cell transplantation (dated by TCRdb to 2020 to 2021). Library generation was performed with RT-PCR. Data came from a NextSeq 550. TCRdb reworked the public reads: Q25 trimming with fastp, MiXCR clone assembly, productive beta chains retained. All rows with the same CDR3 protein become a single entry with the most common DNA and genes. Here the sample has roughly 200,000 distinct CDR3 sequences; around 40% occur a single time. The biggest ten clones account for roughly 10% of the sample. What was sequenced was blood, either unsorted or a sorted T cell fraction (not recorded which). The receptors were gathered from a human donor who was either an allogeneic HSCT recipient or a stem cell or donor lymphocyte infusion donor (not recorded which). It is not recorded whose cells these are; they may come from a transplant donor.

The rearrangement uses TRBV27 and TRBJ1-2; maybe TRBD1 (6 bases). From germline, CDR1 is MNHEY and CDR2 SMNVEV (reference sequence). CDR3 size: 14 residues. Trimming stripped 3 bases from V and 8 bases from J, with 16 bases between. DNA of the CDR3: TGTGCCAGCAGTTTGTATAATGGCAGGGGCGGCTACACCTTC. It specifies CASSLYNGRGGYTF.

The CDR3 sequence: CASSPRGTGDEKLFF. The DNA for the CDR3 is TGTGCCAGCTCACCTCGCGGGACAGGAGATGAAAAACTGTTTTTT. The chain employs TRBV18 and TRBJ1-4; 8 bases map to TRBD1. Trimming took 3 bases from V and 6 from J; bases not matched to a gene: 6. CDR1 and CDR2 from the germline V gene are KGHSH and LQKENI. The length of the CDR3 is 15 residues. Using reference TRBV18 and TRBJ1-4 for the parts outside the CDR3, the full variable domain is NAGVMQNPRHLVRRRGQEARLRCSPMKGHSHVYWYRQLPEEGLKFMVYLQKENIIDESGMPKERFSAEFPKEGPSILRIQQVVRGDSAAYFCASSPRGTGDEKLFFGSGTQLSVL.

V is TRBV20-1 and J is TRBJ2-3; TRBD1 aligns across 11 bases. J lost 4 bases, V lost 5 bases, and 5 bases had no gene match. Looked up from germline, CDR1 is DFQATT and CDR2 is SNEGSKA (reference sequence). The CDR3 is 14 amino acids. The CDR3 DNA follows: TGCAGTGCTTCGGGACAGGGGGTTCCAGATACGCAGTATTTT. This codes for CSASGQGVPDTQYF.

This clonotype appeared a few times. The CDR3 coding sequence is TGTGCCAGCAGTTTAGAGGTGACTAATGAAAAACTGTTTTTT. Translated, it gives CASSLEVTNEKLFF. The rearrangement links TRBV12-3 or TRBV12-4 to TRBJ1-4, with D hard to call. The ends were cut back, 1 base at V and 2 bases at J, with 5 bases in the middle. This CDR3 region has 14 residues.

V gene TRBV5-6 combines with J gene TRBJ2-3, with 11 nucleotides matching TRBD2. The V gene's germline CDR1 is SGHDT and CDR2 YYEEEE. This CDR3 is 16 amino acids long. With V trimmed by 7 bases and J by 6 bases, 13 bases remained unmatched. The DNA of the CDR3 is TGTGCCAGCTCCCTGAGGGTAGCGGGGGGGCCGGATACGCAGTATTTT. Translating it yields CASSLRVAGGPDTQYF.

This chain links TRBV2 with TRBJ2-5, with TRBD1 as a possible D gene (5 bases). The CDR3 runs to 13 residues. Germline-derived CDR1 and CDR2 are SNHLY and FYNNEI. The ends were cut back, 2 bases at V and 7 bases at J, with 11 bases in the middle. The CDR3 bases are TGTGCCAGCAGTGAAAGCCCTCAGGGGACCCAGTACTTC. Encoded protein: CASSESPQGTQYF.

The chain has TRBV11-2 and TRBJ1-2; 9 bases are shared with TRBD1. The CDR3 totals 15 residues. The V gene end was trimmed by 5 bases and the J gene end by 5 bases; junction bases not matched to a gene: 9. Germline-derived CDR1 and CDR2 are SGHAT and FQNNGV. For the CDR3, the DNA is TGTGCCAGCAGCCCGACAGGGGGGATTCGGTATGGCTACACCTTC. This sequence encodes CASSPTGGIRYGYTF.

There are a few counts of this clonotype. The chain carries TRBV5-1 and TRBJ1-1; no definite D call. Trimming stripped 2 bases from V and 0 bases from J, with 17 bases between. CDR3 length: 17 residues. Germline CDR1 reads SGHRS; CDR2 reads YFSETQ. CDR3 in amino acids: CASSFSVRRFMNTEAFF. CDR3 coding DNA: TGCGCCAGCAGCTTTTCGGTCAGGAGATTTATGAACACTGAAGCTTTCTTT.

In its sample, this clonotype was seen a few times. This chain links TRBV7-9 with TRBJ2-7; 9 bases are shared with TRBD1. The V gene end was trimmed by 3 bases and the J gene end by 4 bases; junction bases not matched to a gene: 4. Germline-derived CDR1 and CDR2 are SEHNR and FQNEAQ (reference sequence). This CDR3 is 14 amino acids long. Here the CDR3 reads CASSLRDREYEQYF. The CDR3 DNA reads TGTGCCAGCAGCTTGAGGGACAGGGAGTACGAGCAGTACTTC.

This clonotype was seen a few times. The chain carries TRBV2 and TRBJ1-2; 11 nucleotides agree with TRBD1. CDR1 is SNHLY, CDR2 FYNNEI, per germline. This CDR3 is 15 amino acids long. J was trimmed by 5 bases and V by 8 bases; bases with no gene match: 10. The CDR3 DNA follows: TGTGCCAGCGGCAGGACAGGGGGCCCGGCATATGGCTACACCTTC. Residues: CASGRTGGPAYGYTF. Drawing the rest from reference TRBV2 and TRBJ1-2, the complete variable domain is EPEVTQTPSHQVTQMGQEVILRCVPISNHLYFYWYRQILGQKVEFLVSFYNNEISEKSEIFDDQFSVERPDGSNFTLKIRSTKLEDSAMYFCASGRTGGPAYGYTFGSGTRLTVV.

This chain links TRBV6-2 or TRBV6-3 with TRBJ2-4, with 8 positions matching TRBD1. The germline gives CDR1 MNHEY, CDR2 SVGEGT. V gave up 8 bases and J gave up 7 bases; unmatched junction bases: 7. There are 13 residues in the CDR3. In nucleotides, the CDR3 is TGTGCCAGCCAGGGGGCCGTGCGGAACATTCAGTACTTC. Amino acid sequence: CASQGAVRNIQYF.

The chain employs TRBV4-1 and TRBJ2-7; D unresolved. Germline V CDR1 and CDR2: MGHRA, YSYEKL. This CDR3 contains 15 residues. V was shortened by 2 bases and J by 2 bases, with 13 bases between the two germline ends. This chain's CDR3 is CASSQSLGRTYEQYF. CDR3 DNA sequence: TGCGCCAGCAGCCAATCATTGGGCAGGACCTACGAGCAGTACTTC.